The 7 T cell receptor beta chains below all came from one sample that was sequenced in a study of OX40 agonist ivuxolimab in advanced cancers. Libraries were prepared by immunoSEQ multiplex PCR; TCRdb keeps only in-frame clonotypes and omits some of them. The sample holds 77,000 or so clones; roughly 86% are singletons and the top ten take roughly 0.68%. The sample here was CD4+ or CD8+ T cells sorted from blood, taken in a trial of the OX40 agonist ivuxolimab. These TCRs come from an adult with an advanced solid tumor such as melanoma, head and neck, liver or kidney cancer.

The chain uses TRBV11-3 and TRBJ2-3, with 8 nucleotides matching TRBD1. The CDR3 is 14 amino acids. Trimming at V came to 5 bases and at J to 0 bases, leaving 1 base not matched to a gene. CDR1 SGHNT and CDR2 YENEEA come from the germline V gene. DNA for the CDR3: TGTGCCAGCAGCCAGGGGGCTAGCACAGATACGCAGTATTTT. Translated: CASSQGASTDTQYF.

The V and J genes are TRBV7-3 and TRBJ2-6; 11 bases agree with TRBD1. Trimming removed 5 bases from V and 0 bases from J; junction bases left unmatched: 9. This CDR3 is 19 amino acids long. Germline CDR1 SGHTA, CDR2 FQGTGA. CDR3 sequence: CASSVPRDRGGSGANVLTF. CDR3 nucleotides: TGTGCCAGCAGCGTCCCCCGGGACAGGGGGGGCTCTGGGGCCAACGTCCTGACTTTC.

This rearrangement joins TRBV28 to TRBJ1-3; D not certain. Germline CDR1 is MDHEN and CDR2 is SYDVKM. The CDR3 extends over 14 amino acids. V shed 3 bases and J shed 2 bases, with 8 bases lying between them. CDR3 in amino acids: CASSLISPGNTIYF. Written as DNA, the CDR3 is TGTGCCAGCAGTTTGATTAGCCCTGGAAACACCATATATTTT.

The rearrangement uses TRBV6-1 and TRBJ1-1; TRBD1 might be the D (6 bases). Per germline, CDR1 MNHNS and CDR2 SASEGT. The CDR3 extends over 15 amino acids. V lost 0 bases and J lost 4, with 12 bases in between. CDR3 DNA sequence: TGTGCCAGCAGTGAAGCGTGGGGGGCCGTCACTGAAGCTTTCTTT. Translating it yields CASSEAWGAVTEAFF.

The rearrangement uses TRBV6-1 and TRBJ2-7; the D call may be TRBD1 or TRBD2 (5 bases each). The CDR3 loop spans 13 amino acids. Germline loops: CDR1 MNHNS, CDR2 SASEGT. Trimming pared 4 bases from V and 2 bases from J, leaving 9 bases between. CDR3 DNA sequence: TGTGCCAGCAGTGCTGGGACGGCCTACGAGCAGTACTTC. This sequence encodes CASSAGTAYEQYF.

This rearrangement joins TRBV7-2 to TRBJ2-7, with a tentative D call TRBD2 (6 bases). The CDR3 runs to 11 residues. Trimming removed 7 bases from V and 8 bases from J, with 12 bases in between. Germline loops: CDR1 SGHTA, CDR2 FQGNSA. In DNA, the CDR3 is TGTGCCAGCACTGATGGGAGGAAGCAGTACTTC. It specifies CASTDGRKQYF.

CDR3 sequence (DNA): TGTGCCAGCAGTGAGCAGGGTTGGAACACTGAAGCTTTCTTT. Amino acid sequence: CASSEQGWNTEAFF. This chain joins TRBV28 and TRBJ1-1; tentative D call: TRBD1 (5 bases). Trimming pared 5 bases from V and 1 base from J, leaving 11 bases between. The length of the CDR3 is 14 residues. From germline, CDR1 is MDHEN and CDR2 SYDVKM.